This T cell receptor beta chain came from a study of blood T cell repertoires in COVID-19. Across the whole study: Sites in the United States, Italy and Spain provided acute and convalescent COVID-19 samples.

Original processing notes: How many nucleated cells were present was estimated from reference gene primer amplification. The data were produced by immunoSEQ multiplex PCR, yet TCRdb's version contains in-frame clones alone and is incomplete. Clone size and V and J calls were adopted from that table, with D and trimming inferred from the DNA. The data contain some 390,000 clones, approximately 89% of them singletons. CDR1 and CDR2 (germline): SGHAT, FQNNGV. Trimming took 1 base from V and 11 from J, leaving 12 bases between them. CDR3 length: 14 residues. Clinical history as reported by participants underpinned cohort assignment. Symptom resolution, clearance, or two negative PCRs marked the recovered donors of Cohort 3. The sample holds one count of this clone.

The sequenced sample consisted of PBMCs or T cells enriched from blood (not recorded which). The gene calls are TRBV11-2 and TRBJ1-6, with unresolved D. This clonotype was sampled from a woman in her twenties or thirties who had recovered from COVID-19. Here the CDR3 reads CASSLGLHSAPLHF. CDR3 sequence (DNA): TGTGCCAGCAGCTTAGGACTCCATAGTGCACCCCTCCACTTT.